Each of the 10 T cell receptor beta chains below was sequenced from the same sample in a study of cytomegalovirus exposure and HLA in healthy donors. With 60 Vbeta and 13 Jbeta primers, the PCR was carried out. Here immunoSEQ multiplex PCR was the method, and the copy in TCRdb shows in-frame clones only, minus some. Of around 170,000 clones detected, approximately 84% appear once; the ten largest clones hold around 2.5%. Specimen: PBMCs. These receptor sequences come from a woman aged 50 to 60 in good health and CMV-seropositive.

The rearrangement joins TRBV10-2 to TRBJ2-5, with TRBD2 as a possible D gene (6 bases). The DNA end is more similar to TRBJ2-7, so the J call may be wrong. This CDR3 comprises 13 residues. Per germline, CDR1 WSHSY and CDR2 SAAADI. CDR3 coding DNA: TGCGCCGTTCGACTAGGCCCCCTCTACGAGCAGTACTTC. Protein sequence: CAVRLGPLYEQYF.

This chain uses TRBV7-2 with TRBJ2-3, with D possibly being TRBD2 (6 bases). Germline V gives CDR1 SGHTA, CDR2 FQGNSA. The ends were cut back, 5 bases at V and 8 bases at J, with 11 bases in the middle. The CDR3 sequence is 12 residues long. The CDR3 here is CASSPTSGTQYF. CDR3 DNA sequence: TGTGCCAGCAGCCCGACTAGTGGTACGCAGTATTTT.

This chain uses TRBV30 with TRBJ2-7; 9 bases align to TRBD1. The germline V gene has CDR1 GTSNPN and CDR2 SVGIG (reference sequence). The CDR3 is 13 amino acids. With 2 bases clipped from V and 6 bases from J, the junction kept 5 bases outside the gene matches. The CDR3 here is CAWSRQGGSEQYF. Written as DNA, the CDR3 is TGTGCCTGGAGTAGACAGGGGGGAAGCGAGCAGTACTTC.

The V gene is TRBV27, the J gene TRBJ2-5, with 13 bases that match TRBD2. The CDR3 has 13 residues. CDR1 and CDR2 (germline): MNHEY, SMNVEV (reference sequence). V dropped 6 bases and J dropped 7; count of bases not matched to a gene: 2. CDR3 DNA sequence: TGTGCCAGCAGATGGACTAGCGGGGGGACCCAGTACTTC. Its translation is CASRWTSGGTQYF.

The V call is TRBV7-9, the J call TRBJ2-3; D may be TRBD1 (6 bases). Germline V gene data show CDR1 as SEHNR and CDR2 as FQNEAQ (reference sequence). The CDR3 is made up of 12 amino acids. The V end lost 5 bases, the J end lost 12 bases, and 15 bases lay between the germline ends. CDR3 sequence: CASSPTGTKQYF. In nucleotides, the CDR3 is TGTGCCAGCAGCCCCACAGGGACGAAACAGTATTTT.

V is TRBV7-9 and J is TRBJ1-2; 8 nucleotides line up with TRBD1. The CDR3 runs 16 residues. Trimming at V came to 5 bases and at J to 5 bases, leaving 13 bases not matched to a gene. Germline-derived CDR1 and CDR2 are SEHNR and FQNEAQ (reference sequence). CDR3 region: CASSPGTGLGIYGYTF. In DNA, the CDR3 is TGTGCCAGCAGCCCGGGGACAGGTTTGGGGATTTATGGCTACACCTTC.

Concerning this clone itself: A junction end diverges from the germline sequence, so it may reflect a read error. The chain couples TRBV27 to TRBJ1-3; TRBD1 matches at 7 bases. Germline V CDR1 and CDR2: MNHEY, SMNVEV (reference sequence). The CDR3 totals 15 residues. The CDR3 sequence is CASNLRAGGGNTIYF. Here the CDR3 DNA reads TGTGCCAGCAATTTAAGGGCAGGGGGTGGAAACACCATATATTTT.

The chain employs TRBV7-8 and TRBJ2-1, with 9 bases lining up with TRBD1. Germline CDR1 reads SGHVS; CDR2 reads FQNEAQ. CDR3 length: 15 residues. Trimming took 5 bases from V and 7 from J; bases not matched to a gene: 9. CDR3 in amino acids: CASSTPGQGRNEQFF. The DNA for the CDR3 is TGTGCCAGCAGCACCCCGGGACAGGGAAGGAATGAGCAGTTCTTC. Using reference TRBV7-8 and TRBJ2-1 for the parts outside the CDR3, the full variable domain is GAGVSQSPRYKVAKRGQDVALRCDPISGHVSLFWYQQALGQGPEFLTYFQNEAQLDKSGLPSDRFFAERPEGSVSTLKIQRTQQEDSAVYLCASSTPGQGRNEQFFGPGTRLTVL.

The J gene is TRBJ1-3, the V gene TRBV19; 8 nucleotides align to TRBD1. The CDR3 covers 16 residues. CDR1 and CDR2 from the germline V gene are LNHDA and SQIVND (reference sequence). Trimming at V came to 7 bases and at J to 4 bases, leaving 12 bases not matched to a gene. The CDR3 region is CASIADRDVFGNTIYF. The CDR3 region has the DNA TGTGCCAGTATTGCGGACAGGGATGTCTTCGGAAACACCATATATTTT. The variable domain in full, with the rest retrieved from reference TRBV19 and TRBJ1-3, is DGGITQSPKYLFRKEGQNVTLSCEQNLNHDAMYWYRQDPGQGLRLIYYSQIVNDFQKGDIAEGYSVSREKKESFPLTVTSAQKNPTAFYLCASIADRDVFGNTIYFGEGSWLTVV.

The genes are TRBV6-6 and TRBJ1-5, with D perhaps matching TRBD1 (5 bases). Germline loops: CDR1 MNHNY, CDR2 SVGAGI (reference sequence). V was pared by 0 bases and J by 6 bases, with 12 bases between. This CDR3 is built from 15 residues. As DNA, the CDR3 is TGTGCCAGCAGTTACTCCAGGGCGACAAGTCAGCCCCAGCATTTT. The encoded protein is CASSYSRATSQPQHF.